A selection of T cell receptor beta chains follows, all from one sample in a study of blood T cell repertoires in COVID-19. Clones were read by immunoSEQ multiplex PCR, and TCRdb kept only the in-frame ones, dropping some. The sample holds 55,000 to 70,000 clones, about 74% seen once. Sequencing input: peripheral blood. These receptors were collected from a human donor in a cohort sampled during active COVID-19. Each CDR3 is given with its conserved first and last residue. The D gene is left open where the match is weak. A row's size may be missing; if present it is once, few, many or a size class.

j_call: TRBJ2-7
clone_size: NA
v_call: TRBV4-2
d_call: TRBD1
cdr3_aa: CASSPEGQGVYEQYF
cdr3_nt: TGTGCCAGCAGTCCTGAGGGACAGGGAGTCTACGAGCAGTACTTC

j_call: TRBJ2-1
clone_size: NA
v_call: TRBV19
d_call: NA
cdr3_aa: CASSIGTGVPSYNEQFF
cdr3_nt: TGTGCCAGTAGTATAGGAACGGGGGTCCCCTCCTACAATGAGCAGTTCTTC

j_call: TRBJ2-3
clone_size: NA
v_call: TRBV6-4
d_call: TRBD1
cdr3_aa: CASSVQQGASTDTQYF
cdr3_nt: TGTGCCAGCAGTGTCCAACAGGGGGCCTCTACAGATACGCAGTATTTT

j_call: TRBJ2-7
clone_size: NA
v_call: TRBV4-1
d_call: TRBD2
cdr3_aa: CASSHGPGLAGTYEQYF
cdr3_nt: TGCGCCAGCAGCCATGGCCCGGGACTAGCGGGAACCTACGAGCAGTACTTC

j_call: TRBJ2-5
clone_size: NA
v_call: TRBV5-4
d_call: TRBD1
cdr3_aa: CASSLGQGASETQYF
cdr3_nt: TGTGCCAGCAGCTTGGGACAGGGGGCATCCGAGACCCAGTACTTC

j_call: TRBJ1-5
clone_size: NA
v_call: TRBV28
d_call: NA
cdr3_aa: CASRPPARQGLRPQHF
cdr3_nt: TGTGCCAGCAGGCCCCCGGCTCGGCAGGGCCTGAGGCCCCAGCATTTT

j_call: TRBJ2-5
clone_size: NA
v_call: TRBV28
d_call: NA
cdr3_aa: CASSDSTGRMETQYF
cdr3_nt: TGTGCCAGCAGTGATTCGACAGGGAGGATGGAGACCCAGTACTTC

j_call: TRBJ1-2
clone_size: NA
v_call: TRBV6-1
d_call: TRBD1
cdr3_aa: CASSEGTGGFHYGYTF
cdr3_nt: TGTGCCAGCAGTGAAGGGACAGGAGGTTTCCACTATGGCTACACCTTC

j_call: TRBJ2-5
clone_size: NA
v_call: TRBV5-4
d_call: TRBD2
cdr3_aa: CASTGGLAGVQETQYF
cdr3_nt: TGTGCCAGCACCGGGGGACTAGCGGGGGTCCAAGAGACCCAGTACTTC

j_call: TRBJ2-3
clone_size: NA
v_call: TRBV5-1
d_call: TRBD2
cdr3_aa: CASSLGTSGDTQYF
cdr3_nt: TGCGCCAGCAGCTTAGGAACTAGCGGAGATACGCAGTATTTT

j_call: TRBJ2-6
clone_size: NA
v_call: TRBV6-6
d_call: NA
cdr3_aa: CASKAGITSGANVLTF
cdr3_nt: TGTGCCAGCAAAGCAGGGATAACTTCTGGGGCCAACGTCCTGACTTTC

j_call: TRBJ1-1
clone_size: NA
v_call: TRBV11-2
d_call: NA
cdr3_aa: CASREVGEAFF
cdr3_nt: TGTGCCAGCAGGGAGGTGGGCGAAGCTTTCTTT

j_call: TRBJ2-2
clone_size: few
v_call: TRBV7-9
d_call: TRBD1
cdr3_aa: CASSRPGQGNTGELFF
cdr3_nt: TGTGCCAGCAGCAGACCGGGACAGGGTAACACCGGGGAGCTGTTTTTT

j_call: TRBJ2-7
clone_size: few
v_call: TRBV6-2/TRBV6-3
d_call: NA
cdr3_aa: CASSITPGQNSYEQYF
cdr3_nt: TGTGCCAGCAGCATAACACCGGGACAAAACTCCTACGAGCAGTACTTC

j_call: TRBJ1-6
clone_size: few
v_call: TRBV28
d_call: TRBD1
cdr3_aa: CASSSGQGHSPLHF
cdr3_nt: TGTGCCAGCAGTTCGGGACAGGGGCACTCACCCCTCCACTTT

j_call: TRBJ2-7
clone_size: once
v_call: TRBV7-2
d_call: NA
cdr3_aa: CATSLQGAFYEQYF
cdr3_nt: TGTGCCACCTCACTACAGGGCGCGTTCTACGAGCAGTACTTC

j_call: TRBJ2-3
clone_size: few
v_call: TRBV28
d_call: NA
cdr3_aa: CASSLRDTGVTDTQYF
cdr3_nt: TGTGCCAGCAGTCTCCGGGACACCGGGGTGACAGATACGCAGTATTTT

j_call: TRBJ1-6
clone_size: NA
v_call: TRBV5-1
d_call: NA
cdr3_aa: CASSLQGTDSPLHF
cdr3_nt: TGCGCCAGCAGCTTGCAGGGGACGGATTCACCCCTCCACTTT

j_call: TRBJ2-7
clone_size: NA
v_call: TRBV7-2
d_call: TRBD2
cdr3_aa: CASSSRSGSGGLQSYEQYF
cdr3_nt: TGTGCCAGCAGCTCAAGATCGGGTAGCGGGGGCTTACAATCCTACGAGCAGTACTTC

j_call: TRBJ1-2
clone_size: NA
v_call: TRBV24-1
d_call: NA
cdr3_aa: CATSDSGADGYTF
cdr3_nt: TGTGCCACCAGTGATTCAGGGGCGGACGGCTACACCTTC

j_call: TRBJ1-2
clone_size: few
v_call: TRBV19
d_call: NA
cdr3_aa: CASSIPRLNYGYTF
cdr3_nt: TGTGCCAGTAGTATCCCCAGACTGAACTATGGCTACACCTTC

j_call: TRBJ2-7
clone_size: NA
v_call: TRBV28
d_call: TRBD2
cdr3_aa: CASSLMGLSLNYEQYF
cdr3_nt: TGTGCCAGCAGTTTAATGGGACTATCACTTAACTACGAGCAGTACTTC

j_call: TRBJ2-6
clone_size: NA
v_call: TRBV5-6
d_call: NA
cdr3_aa: CASSFGVGANVLTF
cdr3_nt: TGTGCCAGCAGCTTTGGAGTGGGGGCCAACGTCCTGACTTTC

j_call: TRBJ1-3
clone_size: NA
v_call: TRBV5-1
d_call: TRBD1
cdr3_aa: CASRATGKVLGGNTIYF
cdr3_nt: TGCGCCAGCAGGGCGACAGGGAAAGTTTTGGGGGGAAACACCATATATTTT

j_call: TRBJ2-1
clone_size: NA
v_call: TRBV25-1
d_call: NA
cdr3_aa: CASRPGDADNEQFF
cdr3_nt: TGTGCCAGTAGACCAGGGGATGCCGACAATGAGCAGTTCTTC

j_call: TRBJ2-7
clone_size: many
v_call: TRBV7-9
d_call: TRBD2
cdr3_aa: CASSFSGGSSYEQYF
cdr3_nt: TGTGCCAGCAGCTTTTCGGGAGGATCCTCCTACGAGCAGTACTTC

j_call: TRBJ2-7
clone_size: NA
v_call: TRBV19
d_call: TRBD2
cdr3_aa: CASSTSGGTTYEQYF
cdr3_nt: TGTGCCAGTAGTACCTCTGGCGGGACTACCTACGAGCAGTACTTC

j_call: TRBJ2-5
clone_size: NA
v_call: TRBV5-1
d_call: NA
cdr3_aa: CASSLSVTRDETQYF
cdr3_nt: TGCGCCAGCAGCTTGTCGGTGACTAGGGATGAGACCCAGTACTTC

j_call: TRBJ2-1
clone_size: NA
v_call: TRBV4-1
d_call: TRBD1
cdr3_aa: CASSQDERGTGSYNEQFF
cdr3_nt: TGCGCCAGCAGCCAGGACGAGCGCGGGACAGGGTCGTACAATGAGCAGTTCTTC

j_call: TRBJ1-4
clone_size: NA
v_call: TRBV5-1
d_call: TRBD1
cdr3_aa: CASRTGQDNEKLFF
cdr3_nt: TGCGCCAGCAGGACAGGGCAAGATAATGAAAAACTGTTTTTT

j_call: TRBJ1-1
clone_size: NA
v_call: TRBV4-1
d_call: TRBD1
cdr3_aa: CASSQEVGQGRTEAFF
cdr3_nt: TGCGCCAGCAGCCAAGAAGTAGGACAGGGTCGGACTGAAGCTTTCTTT

j_call: TRBJ1-2
clone_size: NA
v_call: TRBV19
d_call: TRBD1
cdr3_aa: CASSMVPSGQAYGYTF
cdr3_nt: TGTGCCAGTAGTATGGTACCCTCGGGACAGGCCTATGGCTACACCTTC

j_call: TRBJ2-3
clone_size: NA
v_call: TRBV5-1
d_call: TRBD2
cdr3_aa: CASSSGLAGSTDTQYF
cdr3_nt: TGCGCCAGCAGCAGCGGACTAGCGGGATCCACAGATACGCAGTATTTT

j_call: TRBJ1-1
clone_size: once
v_call: TRBV7-9
d_call: NA
cdr3_aa: CASTFATTASEAFF
cdr3_nt: TGTGCCAGCACCTTCGCCACGACAGCTTCTGAAGCTTTCTTT

j_call: TRBJ1-1
clone_size: NA
v_call: TRBV2
d_call: NA
cdr3_aa: CASSETGDPYTEAFF
cdr3_nt: TGTGCCAGCAGTGAGACGGGGGATCCATACACTGAAGCTTTCTTT

j_call: TRBJ1-5
clone_size: medium-sized
v_call: TRBV9
d_call: TRBD1
cdr3_aa: CASSQDRAIQYSNQPQHF
cdr3_nt: TGTGCCAGCAGCCAGGACAGGGCCATTCAGTATAGCAATCAGCCCCAGCATTTT

j_call: TRBJ2-7
clone_size: NA
v_call: TRBV11-2
d_call: TRBD1
cdr3_aa: CASSLDRTGERDEQYF
cdr3_nt: TGTGCCAGCAGCTTAGATCGAACAGGGGAAAGGGACGAGCAGTACTTC

j_call: TRBJ2-7
clone_size: few
v_call: TRBV28
d_call: NA
cdr3_aa: CASSPQEGTFYEQYF
cdr3_nt: TGTGCCAGCAGTCCGCAGGAGGGAACTTTCTACGAGCAGTACTTC

j_call: TRBJ1-2
clone_size: NA
v_call: TRBV19
d_call: TRBD1
cdr3_aa: CASSPQGTANYGYTF
cdr3_nt: TGTGCCAGTAGTCCTCAAGGGACAGCTAACTATGGCTACACCTTC

j_call: TRBJ2-3
clone_size: NA
v_call: TRBV3-1/TRBV3-2
d_call: NA
cdr3_aa: CASSPGWADTQYF
cdr3_nt: TGTGCCAGCAGCCCGGGGTGGGCAGATACGCAGTATTTT

j_call: TRBJ1-6
clone_size: few
v_call: TRBV3-1/TRBV3-2
d_call: NA
cdr3_aa: CASSQDRARSPLHF
cdr3_nt: TGTGCCAGCAGCCAAGACAGGGCTCGTTCACCCCTCCACTTT

j_call: TRBJ2-5
clone_size: NA
v_call: TRBV29-1
d_call: NA
cdr3_aa: CSVVGGETQYF
cdr3_nt: TGCAGCGTTGTAGGGGGAGAGACCCAGTACTTC

j_call: TRBJ2-3
clone_size: NA
v_call: TRBV24-1
d_call: NA
cdr3_aa: CATRERDFNRRTDTQYF
cdr3_nt: TGTGCCACAAGAGAAAGGGACTTCAATAGGCGTACAGATACGCAGTATTTT

j_call: TRBJ1-1
clone_size: NA
v_call: TRBV28
d_call: NA
cdr3_aa: CASSLAPGHTEAFF
cdr3_nt: TGTGCCAGCAGTTTGGCCCCTGGGCACACTGAAGCTTTCTTT

j_call: TRBJ2-2
clone_size: NA
v_call: TRBV5-1
d_call: TRBD1
cdr3_aa: CASSLRTGVNTGELFF
cdr3_nt: TGCGCCAGCAGCTTACGTACAGGGGTTAACACCGGGGAGCTGTTTTTT

j_call: TRBJ1-1
clone_size: NA
v_call: TRBV6-6
d_call: NA
cdr3_aa: CASSYGPGRGNTEAFF
cdr3_nt: TGTGCCAGCAGTTACGGGCCAGGACGGGGGAACACTGAAGCTTTCTTT

j_call: TRBJ2-7
clone_size: few
v_call: TRBV13
d_call: TRBD1
cdr3_aa: CASRRGTGVVPVHEQYF
cdr3_nt: TGTGCCAGCCGGCGAGGGACAGGGGTTGTCCCGGTACACGAGCAGTACTTC

j_call: TRBJ2-4
clone_size: NA
v_call: TRBV3-1/TRBV3-2
d_call: TRBD1
cdr3_aa: CASSFGTGAKNIQYF
cdr3_nt: TGTGCCAGCAGCTTCGGGACAGGGGCCAAAAACATTCAGTACTTC

j_call: TRBJ2-7
clone_size: NA
v_call: TRBV3-1/TRBV3-2
d_call: TRBD2
cdr3_aa: CASSHTAGGAYEQYF
cdr3_nt: TGTGCCAGCAGCCACACGGCGGGGGGCGCCTACGAGCAGTACTTC

j_call: TRBJ2-7
clone_size: NA
v_call: TRBV5-4
d_call: NA
cdr3_aa: CASSLGRDGGEQYF
cdr3_nt: TGTGCCAGCAGCTTGGGGCGGGACGGTGGCGAGCAGTACTTC

j_call: TRBJ2-2
clone_size: once
v_call: TRBV6-4
d_call: NA
cdr3_aa: CASSDSYSAGANTGELFF
cdr3_nt: TGTGCCAGCAGTGACTCGTATAGCGCTGGGGCGAACACCGGGGAGCTGTTTTTT

j_call: TRBJ2-2
clone_size: NA
v_call: TRBV19
d_call: TRBD2
cdr3_aa: CASSLAGVGGELFF
cdr3_nt: TGTGCCAGTAGTCTAGCGGGAGTGGGCGGGGAGCTGTTTTTT

j_call: TRBJ1-5
clone_size: once
v_call: TRBV7-2
d_call: NA
cdr3_aa: CASSFSGANQPQHF
cdr3_nt: TGTGCCAGCAGCTTTTCAGGGGCCAATCAGCCCCAGCATTTT

j_call: TRBJ2-7
clone_size: NA
v_call: TRBV28
d_call: TRBD1
cdr3_aa: CASSSTSGTGGGYEQYF
cdr3_nt: TGTGCCAGCAGTTCCACTTCCGGGACAGGGGGCGGATACGAGCAGTACTTC

j_call: TRBJ1-1
clone_size: NA
v_call: TRBV10-2
d_call: NA
cdr3_aa: CASKGEGHQNTEAFF
cdr3_nt: TGCGCCAGCAAAGGGGAAGGACACCAGAACACTGAAGCTTTCTTT

j_call: TRBJ2-7
clone_size: NA
v_call: TRBV18
d_call: NA
cdr3_aa: CASSPSDTGPYEQYF
cdr3_nt: TGTGCCAGCTCCCCGTCGGACACCGGCCCATACGAGCAGTACTTC

j_call: TRBJ2-2
clone_size: few
v_call: TRBV28
d_call: NA
cdr3_aa: CASSLHGELFF
cdr3_nt: TGTGCCAGCAGTTTACACGGGGAGCTGTTTTTT

j_call: TRBJ2-7
clone_size: few
v_call: TRBV27
d_call: TRBD1
cdr3_aa: CASSLWSPRGRDEQYF
cdr3_nt: TGTGCCAGCAGTTTATGGTCCCCCAGGGGGCGTGACGAGCAGTACTTC

j_call: TRBJ1-5
clone_size: NA
v_call: TRBV2
d_call: NA
cdr3_aa: CASSELRYSNQPQHF
cdr3_nt: TGTGCCAGCAGTGAATTGCGATATAGCAATCAGCCCCAGCATTTT